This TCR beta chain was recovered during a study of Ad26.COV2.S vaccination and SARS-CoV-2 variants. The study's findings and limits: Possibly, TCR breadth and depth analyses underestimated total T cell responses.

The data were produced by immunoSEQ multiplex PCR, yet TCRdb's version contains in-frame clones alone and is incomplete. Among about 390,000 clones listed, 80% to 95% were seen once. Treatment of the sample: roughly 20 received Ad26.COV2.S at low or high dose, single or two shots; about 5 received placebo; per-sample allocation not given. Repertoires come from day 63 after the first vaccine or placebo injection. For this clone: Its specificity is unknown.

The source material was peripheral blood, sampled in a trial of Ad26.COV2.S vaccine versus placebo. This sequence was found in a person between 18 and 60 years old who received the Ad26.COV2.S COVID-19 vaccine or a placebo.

The DNA of the CDR3 is TGTGCCAGCAGTTCGTTCTGGACAGGGAGCTCCTACGAGCAGTACTTC. As protein: CASSSFWTGSSYEQYF. The chain has TRBV27 and TRBJ2-7; 8 bases agree with TRBD1. Unmatched junction bases numbered 8, after V lost 4 bases and J lost 0 bases. Germline V CDR1 and CDR2: MNHEY, SMNVEV (reference sequence). CDR3 length equals 16 residues.